The rows below give T cell receptor beta chains drawn from one sample of a study of blood T cell repertoires in COVID-19. Some clones are missing from TCRdb's copy, which holds only in-frame ones; the method was immunoSEQ multiplex PCR. The data show just over 300,000 clones, approximately 88% seen once. The sample was PBMCs or T cells enriched from blood (not recorded which). The receptors here all came from a woman in her late teens or twenties who had recovered from COVID-19. Each CDR3 is given with its conserved first and last residue. The D gene is left open where the match is weak. Only some rows state a clone size, as once, few, many or a class for expanded clones.

V	D	J	size	DNA	CDR3
TRBV11-2	.	TRBJ1-4	.	TGTGCCAGCAGCTTAACCAGGGGATCTAATGAAAAACTGTTTTTT	CASSLTRGSNEKLFF
TRBV2	TRBD2	TRBJ2-7	.	TGTGCCAGCAGGGGAGCGGGGGAGTTCTACGAGCAGTACTTC	CASRGAGEFYEQYF
TRBV28	.	TRBJ2-7	once	TGTGCCAGCAGTTTTTTGTCACACCTCTACGAGCAGTACTTC	CASSFLSHLYEQYF
TRBV6-5	TRBD1	TRBJ2-2	.	TGTGCCAGCAGTTGGACAGGGAACACCGGGGAGCTGTTTTTT	CASSWTGNTGELFF
TRBV4-2	.	TRBJ2-5	.	TGTGCCAGCAGCCAAGACGCCGGCCAATCAGGGACCCAGTACTTC	CASSQDAGQSGTQYF
TRBV4-2	TRBD2	TRBJ2-3	.	TGTGCCAGCAGCCAAGACCAACTGGGACTAGCGGGCTTAGACGACACCACAGATACGCAGTATTTT	CASSQDQLGLAGLDDTTDTQYF
TRBV7-2	.	TRBJ2-1	.	TGTGCCAGCAGCTCCCCCCCGAGCTCCTACAATGAGCAGTTCTTC	CASSSPPSSYNEQFF
TRBV28	.	TRBJ2-5	.	TGTGCCAGCAGTCCCCCATGGGCCGGAACCCAAGAGACCCAGTACTTC	CASSPPWAGTQETQYF
TRBV5-4	.	TRBJ1-6	.	TGTGCCAGCAGCGGGGACGGCATGCAGGGGTCACCCCTCCACTTT	CASSGDGMQGSPLHF
TRBV4-1	TRBD2	TRBJ2-1	.	TGCGCCAGCAGCCGGACTAGCGGGACCTACAATGAGCAGTTCTTC	CASSRTSGTYNEQFF
TRBV10-3	TRBD1	TRBJ1-5	.	TGTGCCATCAGTGAGTCAGGGGGCCAGCCCCAGCATTTT	CAISESGGQPQHF
TRBV28	.	TRBJ1-1	.	TGTGCCAGCTTCAGGGGTATGAACACTGAAGCTTTCTTT	CASFRGMNTEAFF
TRBV7-2	TRBD1	TRBJ2-3	.	TGTGCCAGCAGCTTAGGGTCGGACAGGGCGGATACGCAGTATTTT	CASSLGSDRADTQYF
TRBV20-1	.	TRBJ1-1	.	TGCAGTGCTAGTGGCGGTCCTACTGAAGCTTTCTTT	CSASGGPTEAFF
TRBV6-4	.	TRBJ2-1	.	TGTGCCAGCAGCCCGGGACTCAACAATGAGCAGTTCTTC	CASSPGLNNEQFF
TRBV9	TRBD1	TRBJ2-3	.	TGTGCCAGTTCGACAGGGGGGTGGGCAGATACGCAGTATTTT	CASSTGGWADTQYF
TRBV7-2	.	TRBJ2-5	.	TGTGCCAGCAGCTCCCGGGACAACCAAGAGACCCAGTACTTC	CASSSRDNQETQYF
TRBV6-5	.	TRBJ2-5	.	TGTGCCAGCAGCCGATACCGGGACCAAGAGACCCAGTACTTC	CASSRYRDQETQYF
TRBV28	.	TRBJ2-3	.	TGTGCCAGCAGTCTCCCACTTACAGATACGCAGTATTTT	CASSLPLTDTQYF
TRBV6-5	.	TRBJ1-1	.	TGTGCCAGCAGCGGGTCGGGACATTCGAACACTGAAGCTTTCTTT	CASSGSGHSNTEAFF
TRBV12-5	.	TRBJ2-2	few	TGTGCTAGTGGTTTTCCCGCCGGGGAGCTGTTTTTT	CASGFPAGELFF
TRBV19	TRBD1	TRBJ1-5	.	TGTGCCAGTAGTGCTCCCAGGGGGCAGAGTAGCAATCAGCCCCAGCATTTT	CASSAPRGQSSNQPQHF
TRBV27	.	TRBJ2-1	.	TGTGCCAGCAACGTAGCCGACTCCTACAATGAGCAGTTCTTC	CASNVADSYNEQFF
TRBV4-2	.	TRBJ1-2	.	TGTGCCAGCAGCCAAGGACCTACAGGGAACTATGGCTACACCTTC	CASSQGPTGNYGYTF
TRBV10-3	TRBD1	TRBJ1-1	.	TGTGCCATCAGTGATGCCGGGACAGGGGTGAACACTGAAGCTTTCTTT	CAISDAGTGVNTEAFF
TRBV12-3/TRBV12-4	.	TRBJ1-5	.	TGTGCCGGGGGCTCGGGTCTCGGTCAGCCCCAGCATTTT	CAGGSGLGQPQHF
TRBV10-1	TRBD1	TRBJ2-1	.	TGCGCCAGCAGCCGGGACAGTCAAACCTACAATGAGCAGTTCTTC	CASSRDSQTYNEQFF
TRBV15	TRBD1	TRBJ2-7	once	TGTGCCACCAGCAACCGGGACAGCTACGAGCAGTACTTC	CATSNRDSYEQYF
TRBV10-3	.	TRBJ2-1	.	TGTGCCATCCGTGGGGCCGATAACAATGAGCAGTTCTTC	CAIRGADNNEQFF
TRBV29-1	TRBD1	TRBJ2-7	.	TGCAGCGTTGAAGAAAGGACAGGGAGCGAGCAGTACTTC	CSVEERTGSEQYF
TRBV5-1	TRBD2	TRBJ2-5	.	TGCGCCAGCAGCTTGCTAGCGGGAGACCAAGAGACCCAGTACTTC	CASSLLAGDQETQYF
TRBV19	.	TRBJ1-5	.	TGTGCCAGTAGTCACTTCGACAGTCAGCAGCCCCAGCATTTT	CASSHFDSQQPQHF
TRBV5-1	TRBD2	TRBJ2-5	.	TGCGCCAGCAGCAACCCGGGACTAGCGGGGAAGGGAGAGACCCAGTACTTC	CASSNPGLAGKGETQYF
TRBV18	.	TRBJ1-1	.	TGTGCCAGCTCACCAGGTCCAGTCCTGAACACTGAAGCTTTCTTT	CASSPGPVLNTEAFF
TRBV2	TRBD2	TRBJ2-3	.	TGTGCCAGCAGTGTCGCTATCGTTGGCGGGAGGGCCGGGGGTACGCAGTATTTT	CASSVAIVGGRAGGTQYF
TRBV3-1/TRBV3-2	.	TRBJ1-2	.	TGTGCCAGCAGCCAGGGCAGTGGCGTCGGCTACACCTTC	CASSQGSGVGYTF
TRBV4-2	TRBD1	TRBJ1-3	.	TGTGCCAGCAGCCAAGATGGGCGGGACAGGGCATATGGAAACACCATATATTTT	CASSQDGRDRAYGNTIYF
TRBV4-2	.	TRBJ1-1	.	TGTGCCAGCAGCCAAGGAGGACAGTTGAACACTGAAGCTTTCTTT	CASSQGGQLNTEAFF
TRBV13	TRBD2	TRBJ2-1	.	TGTGCCAGCAGCTCCGCCGGGACTAGCGTTTACAATGAGCAGTTCTTC	CASSSAGTSVYNEQFF
TRBV3-1/TRBV3-2	.	TRBJ1-4	once	TGTGCCAGCAGCCAAGCCCTGACAGGCCATAATGAAAAACTGTTTTTT	CASSQALTGHNEKLFF
TRBV7-9	TRBD2	TRBJ2-5	.	TGTGCCAGCAGCCTGGGACTAGAAGAGACCCAGTACTTC	CASSLGLEETQYF
TRBV7-2	.	TRBJ1-3	.	TGTGCCAGCAGCTTAAACAATGGAAACACCATATATTTT	CASSLNNGNTIYF
TRBV2	TRBD1	TRBJ1-1	.	TGTGCCAGCAGTTGGGGACAGATCGGCACTGAAGCTTTCTTT	CASSWGQIGTEAFF
TRBV28	TRBD1	TRBJ1-4	once	TGTGCCAGCAGTTTAACCCTATCCGGGACAGGTTTAAATGAAAAACTGTTTTTT	CASSLTLSGTGLNEKLFF
TRBV18	TRBD2	TRBJ2-3	.	TGTGCCAGCTCACAACTAGCGGGAGAAACCTCGGATACGCAGTATTTT	CASSQLAGETSDTQYF
TRBV7-2	TRBD1	TRBJ1-1	.	TGTGCCAGCAGCCCAGGGACAGGGGGTCACCTGAACACTGAAGCTTTCTTT	CASSPGTGGHLNTEAFF
TRBV7-9	TRBD2	TRBJ2-3	.	TGTGCCAGCAGCCCGGGACTAGCGGGGACCACAGATACGCAGTATTTT	CASSPGLAGTTDTQYF
TRBV12-3/TRBV12-4	.	TRBJ2-1	.	TGTGCCAGCAGTTTCAGCAATGAGCAGTTCTTC	CASSFSNEQFF
TRBV27	TRBD1	TRBJ1-5	.	TGTGCCAGCAGTTCCACCACAGGGGGCAATCAGCCCCAGCATTTT	CASSSTTGGNQPQHF
TRBV12-3/TRBV12-4	.	TRBJ2-7	.	TGTGCCAGCAGTTTACGGGGACTCCACGAGCAGTACTTC	CASSLRGLHEQYF
TRBV4-1	TRBD2	TRBJ2-7	once	TGCGCCAGCAGCCTCGGACTAGCGGGAACCTACGAGCAGTACTTC	CASSLGLAGTYEQYF
TRBV10-3	TRBD1	TRBJ1-4	.	TGTGCCATCAGAAGACAGGGGGTTAATGAAAAACTGTTTTTT	CAIRRQGVNEKLFF
TRBV2	.	TRBJ2-7	once	TGTGCCAGTAAAGGACAACCAAACTACGAGCAGTACTTC	CASKGQPNYEQYF
TRBV5-8	.	TRBJ2-1	.	TGTGCCAGCAGCCCGAGGGGGCGGGGGGTCTACAATGAGCAGTTCTTC	CASSPRGRGVYNEQFF
TRBV7-9	.	TRBJ1-1	.	TGTGCCAGCAGCTATACCGGGGTGAACACTGAAGCTTTCTTT	CASSYTGVNTEAFF